What follows are 4 T cell receptor beta chains derived from one specimen sequenced in a study of blood T cell repertoires in COVID-19. Sequencing was performed with immunoSEQ multiplex PCR; in TCRdb, only in-frame clones are kept and a portion is missing. Of approximately 470,000 clones detected, roughly 88% appear once; the ten largest clones hold 3% to 3.5%. The sample was peripheral blood. The receptors were gathered from a human donor in a cohort sampled during active COVID-19.

The V gene is TRBV19, the J gene TRBJ1-2, with 9 bases lining up with TRBD1. Looked up from germline, CDR1 is LNHDA and CDR2 is SQIVND (reference sequence). Unmatched junction bases numbered 22, after V lost 7 bases and J lost 4 bases. The CDR3 spans 19 residues. The CDR3 DNA reads as TGTGCCAGTACCCGTACCGGCAGGACAGGGGTCTCGAGGGGCTATGGCTACACCTTC. Translated, it gives CASTRTGRTGVSRGYGYTF.

The chain has TRBV9 and TRBJ1-2; 9 nucleotides line up with TRBD1. Germline CDR1 is SGDLS and CDR2 is YYNGEE. The CDR3 extends over 14 amino acids. Losses at the gene ends were 4 bases for V and 7 bases for J; bases not matched to a gene: 8. The CDR3 sequence: CASSYQGQGGGYTF. CDR3 sequence (DNA): TGTGCCAGCAGCTACCAGGGACAGGGAGGTGGCTACACCTTC.

This chain links TRBV6-5 with TRBJ1-5; TRBD1 is a possible D gene (5 bases). This CDR3 region has 13 residues. V was clipped by 2 bases and J by 8 bases, with 10 bases between them. Germline values: CDR1 MNHEY, CDR2 SVGAGI. The CDR3 bases are TGTGCCAGCAGTTACGGAAAGACAGAGCCCCAGCATTTT. Residues: CASSYGKTEPQHF.

This clone was observed a single time. Different DNA sequences within this sample yield the same CDR3. The chain employs TRBV2 and TRBJ2-3; D is uncertain. Germline V gene sequence: CDR1 SNHLY, CDR2 FYNNEI. With 5 bases removed from V and 6 bases from J, the gap between germline ends came to 6 bases. CDR3 length: 11 amino acids. This CDR3 is CASSQRDTQYF. CDR3 sequence (DNA): TGTGCCAGCAGTCAGAGGGATACGCAGTATTTT.